Each of the 5 T cell receptor beta chains below was sequenced from the same sample in a study of blood T cell repertoires in COVID-19. Sequencing used immunoSEQ multiplex PCR; TCRdb keeps in-frame clones, though not all of them. The sample carries roughly 220,000 clones, around 84% recorded once. Sequencing was done on a sample of peripheral blood. All receptors come from a man younger than 45 with active or convalescent COVID-19.

This clone was seen only once. V usage is TRBV7-2 and J usage is TRBJ1-2; no clear D. Per the germline V gene, CDR1 is SGHTA and CDR2 is FQGNSA. V lost 7 bases and J lost 8, with 14 bases in between. The CDR3 totals 12 residues. The CDR3 reads CASTSPGRGYTF. For the CDR3, the DNA is TGTGCCAGCACCTCCCCTGGCCGCGGCTACACCTTC.

This chain joins TRBV4-2 and TRBJ1-5; 7 bases map to TRBD1. V shed 0 bases, J shed 4 bases, and the junction held 3 bases outside the gene matches. Germline lookup yields CDR1 LGHNA and CDR2 YNFKEQ. The CDR3 runs to 15 residues. The CDR3 sequence is CASSQEGGSNQPQHF. The CDR3 coding sequence is TGTGCCAGCAGCCAAGAAGGGGGCTCGAATCAGCCCCAGCATTTT.

This clone was recorded only once. A read error may produce the germline difference seen at one junction end. This chain links TRBV7-7 with TRBJ2-1; TRBD1 aligns across 7 bases. Germline values: CDR1 SSHAT, CDR2 FNYEAQ (reference sequence). The CDR3 is 15 amino acids. CDR3 coding DNA: TGTGCTAGCAGCCCAGGGGGAAGCTCCTACAATGAGCAGTTCTTC. This translates into CASSPGGSSYNEQFF.

V gene TRBV7-2 combines with J gene TRBJ2-1, with 9 bases aligning to TRBD1. Germline trimming cut 7 bases from V and 9 bases from J; bases unmatched to any gene: 16. CDR1 is SGHTA, CDR2 FQGNSA, per germline. The CDR3 totals 16 residues. CDR3 region: CASIPTGGLFGSEQFF. In DNA form, the CDR3 reads TGTGCCAGCATCCCGACAGGGGGTCTGTTCGGGTCTGAGCAGTTCTTC.

The rearrangement joins TRBV25-1 to TRBJ1-1, with a possible D match to TRBD1 (6 bases). CDR3 size: 16 residues. V was clipped by 1 base and J by 4 bases, with 16 bases between them. In germline, CDR1 is MGHDK, CDR2 SYGVNS. CDR3 bases: TGTGCCAGCAGTGAATCAACCTACAGGGAACCCACTGAAGCTTTCTTT. It codes for CASSESTYREPTEAFF.